Listed below are T cell receptor beta chains from one sample, sequenced in a study of cytomegalovirus exposure and HLA in healthy donors. The data were produced by immunoSEQ multiplex PCR, yet TCRdb's version contains in-frame clones alone and is incomplete. The sample contains over 110,000 clones, around 85% of which appear only once. The sample was PBMCs. The receptors were sampled from a woman in her fifties or sixties in good health and CMV-seropositive. Both conserved end residues are trimmed from each CDR3. Each record gives: J gene, V gene, CDR3 protein.

J: TRBJ1-1
V: TRBV30
CDR3: AWSMRRGKITEAF

J: TRBJ1-2
V: TRBV5-5
CDR3: ASSLSPGDGYT

J: TRBJ1-3
V: TRBV2
CDR3: ASKQSSGNTIY

J: TRBJ2-7
V: TRBV4-1
CDR3: ASSHAAGGNYEQY

J: TRBJ2-5
V: TRBV5-4
CDR3: ASSFEARGAGETQY

J: TRBJ1-5
V: TRBV5-1
CDR3: ASSPTGNQPQH

J: TRBJ1-4
V: TRBV4-3
CDR3: ASSQDPGTATNEKLF

J: TRBJ1-6
V: TRBV7-9
CDR3: ASSLLSFNSPLH

J: TRBJ1-1
V: TRBV18
CDR3: ASTNRGTEAF

J: TRBJ2-3
V: TRBV5-1
CDR3: ASSLRSGEDTQY

J: TRBJ1-3
V: TRBV2
CDR3: ASSEAYGGNTIY

J: TRBJ2-2
V: TRBV2
CDR3: ATSTGPNTGELF

J: TRBJ2-3
V: TRBV30
CDR3: AWSVIRDRGTDTQY

J: TRBJ2-4
V: TRBV2
CDR3: ASKSVAGATNIQY

J: TRBJ2-1
V: TRBV7-2
CDR3: ASSLEAAGTGIDEQF

J: TRBJ2-5
V: TRBV10-3
CDR3: AIRIGETQY

J: TRBJ2-1
V: TRBV9
CDR3: ASSVVPSGGYNEQF

J: TRBJ1-1
V: TRBV28
CDR3: ASSRGRGTTEAF

J: TRBJ1-3
V: TRBV9
CDR3: ASSVQGRWGPGNTIY

J: TRBJ1-2
V: TRBV9
CDR3: ASSEPDREYGYT

J: TRBJ1-2
V: TRBV6-1
CDR3: ASSPSGQAYGYT

J: TRBJ1-5
V: TRBV5-6
CDR3: ASSFFGQPQH

J: TRBJ1-6
V: TRBV2
CDR3: ASSDQGQGGYSPLH

J: TRBJ1-1
V: TRBV18
CDR3: ASSPRDRGGDTEAF

J: TRBJ2-5
V: TRBV11-1
CDR3: ASSLTGTSQETQY